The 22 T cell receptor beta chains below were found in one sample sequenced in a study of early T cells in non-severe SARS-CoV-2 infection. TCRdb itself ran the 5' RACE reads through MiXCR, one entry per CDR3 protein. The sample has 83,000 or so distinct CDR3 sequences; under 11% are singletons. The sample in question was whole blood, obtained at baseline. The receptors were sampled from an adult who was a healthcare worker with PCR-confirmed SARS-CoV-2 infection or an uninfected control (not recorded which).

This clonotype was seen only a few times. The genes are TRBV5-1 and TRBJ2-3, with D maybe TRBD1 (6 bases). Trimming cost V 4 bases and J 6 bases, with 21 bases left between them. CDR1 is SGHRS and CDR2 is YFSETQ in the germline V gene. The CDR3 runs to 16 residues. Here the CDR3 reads CASSVIGQGRRDTQYF. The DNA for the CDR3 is TGCGCCAGCAGCGTGATCGGCCAGGGGCGCCGCGATACGCAGTATTTT. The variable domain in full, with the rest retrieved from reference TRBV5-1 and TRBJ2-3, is KAGVTQTPRYLIKTRGQQVTLSCSPISGHRSVSWYQQTPGQGLQFLFEYFSETQRNKGNFPGRFSGRQFSNSRSEMNVSTLELGDSALYLCASSVIGQGRRDTQYFGPGTRLTVL.

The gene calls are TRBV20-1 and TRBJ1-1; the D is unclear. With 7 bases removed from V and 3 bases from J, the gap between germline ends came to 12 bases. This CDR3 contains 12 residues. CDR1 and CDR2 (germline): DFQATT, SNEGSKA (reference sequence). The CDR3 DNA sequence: TGCAGTGGCAATGCTCAGGACACTGAAGCTTTCTTT. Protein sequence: CSGNAQDTEAFF.

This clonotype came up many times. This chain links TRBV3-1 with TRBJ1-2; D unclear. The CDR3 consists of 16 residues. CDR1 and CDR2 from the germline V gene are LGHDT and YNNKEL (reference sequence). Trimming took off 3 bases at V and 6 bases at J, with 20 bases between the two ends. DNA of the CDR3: TGTGCCAGCAGCCATAGCACCGTAGTCCAAACGGATGGCTACACCTTC. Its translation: CASSHSTVVQTDGYTF.

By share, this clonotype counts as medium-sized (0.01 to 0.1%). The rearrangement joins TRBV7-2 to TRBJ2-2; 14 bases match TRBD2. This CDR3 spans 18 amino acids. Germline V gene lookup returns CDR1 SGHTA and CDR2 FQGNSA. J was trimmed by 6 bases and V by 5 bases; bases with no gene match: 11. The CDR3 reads CASSIGTSGSWAPGELFF. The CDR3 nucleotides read TGTGCCAGCAGCATAGGGACTAGCGGGAGTTGGGCACCCGGGGAGCTGTTTTTT. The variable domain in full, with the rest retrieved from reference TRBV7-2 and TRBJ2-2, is GAGVSQSPSNKVTEKGKDVELRCDPISGHTALYWYRQSLGQGLEFLIYFQGNSAPDKSGLPSDRFSAERTGGSVSTLTIQRTQQEDSAVYLCASSIGTSGSWAPGELFFGEGSRLTVL.

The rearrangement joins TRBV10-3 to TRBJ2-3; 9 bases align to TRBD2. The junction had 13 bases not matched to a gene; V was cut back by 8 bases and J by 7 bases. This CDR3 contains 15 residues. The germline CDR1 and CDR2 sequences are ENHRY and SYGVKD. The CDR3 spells CAIASSGERGNTQYF. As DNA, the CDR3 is TGTGCCATCGCCTCTAGCGGGGAGAGGGGCAATACGCAGTATTTT.

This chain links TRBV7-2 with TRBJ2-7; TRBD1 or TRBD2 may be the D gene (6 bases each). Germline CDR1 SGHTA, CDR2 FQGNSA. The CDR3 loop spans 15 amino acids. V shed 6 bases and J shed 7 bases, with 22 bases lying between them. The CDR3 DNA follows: TGTGCCAGCAGTCCTTTACCCGGGGGCTGGTATGAGCAGTACTTC. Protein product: CASSPLPGGWYEQYF.

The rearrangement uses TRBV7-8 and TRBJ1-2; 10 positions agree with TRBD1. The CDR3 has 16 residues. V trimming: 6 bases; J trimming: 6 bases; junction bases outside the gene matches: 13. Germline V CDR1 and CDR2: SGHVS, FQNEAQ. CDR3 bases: TGTGCCAGCAGTACTAGGGTAGCCGGGACAGGGGATGGCTACACCTTC. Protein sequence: CASSTRVAGTGDGYTF.

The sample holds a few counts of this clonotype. This CDR3 reads CASSQPITGELFF. Here the CDR3 DNA reads TGTGCCAGCAGTCAACCGATCACCGGGGAGCTGTTTTTT. The chain uses TRBV27 and TRBJ2-2; D is unresolved. Germline V gives CDR1 MNHEY, CDR2 SMNVEV (reference sequence). Trimming removed 5 bases at V and 4 bases at J, with 8 bases between. The CDR3 covers 13 residues.

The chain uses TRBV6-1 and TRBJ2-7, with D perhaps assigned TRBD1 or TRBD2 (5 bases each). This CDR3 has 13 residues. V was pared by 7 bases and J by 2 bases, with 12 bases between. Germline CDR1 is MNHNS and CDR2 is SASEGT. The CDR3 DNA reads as TGTGCCAGCATCCGGGACGAAACCTACGAGCAGTACTTC. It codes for CASIRDETYEQYF.

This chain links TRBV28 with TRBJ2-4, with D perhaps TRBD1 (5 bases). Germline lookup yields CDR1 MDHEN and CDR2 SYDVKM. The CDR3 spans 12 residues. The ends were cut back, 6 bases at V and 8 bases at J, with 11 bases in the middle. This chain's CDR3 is CASSSTDHIQYF. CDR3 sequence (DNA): TGTGCCAGCAGCTCGACAGATCACATTCAGTACTTC. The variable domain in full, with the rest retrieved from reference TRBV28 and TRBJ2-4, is DVKVTQSSRYLVKRTGEKVFLECVQDMDHENMFWYRQDPGLGLRLIYFSYDVKMKEKGDIPEGYSVSREKKERFSLILESASTNQTSMYLCASSSTDHIQYFGAGTRLSVL.

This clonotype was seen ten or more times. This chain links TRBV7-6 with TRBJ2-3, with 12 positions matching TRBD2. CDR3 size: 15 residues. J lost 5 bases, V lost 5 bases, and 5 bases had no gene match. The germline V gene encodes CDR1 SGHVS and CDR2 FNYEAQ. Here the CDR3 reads CASSVLAGGVDTQYF. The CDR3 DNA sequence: TGTGCCAGCAGCGTGCTAGCGGGAGGGGTAGATACGCAGTATTTT.

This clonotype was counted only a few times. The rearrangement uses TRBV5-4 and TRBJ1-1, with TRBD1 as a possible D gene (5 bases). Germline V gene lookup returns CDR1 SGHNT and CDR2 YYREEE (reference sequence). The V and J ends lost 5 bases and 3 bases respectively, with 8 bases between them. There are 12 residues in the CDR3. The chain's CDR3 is CASSRGDTEAFF. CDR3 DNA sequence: TGTGCCAGCAGTCGGGGGGACACTGAAGCTTTCTTT.

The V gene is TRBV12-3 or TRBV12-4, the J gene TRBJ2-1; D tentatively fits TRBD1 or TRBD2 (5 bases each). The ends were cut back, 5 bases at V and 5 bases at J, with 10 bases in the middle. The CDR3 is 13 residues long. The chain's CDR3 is CASSPGPNNEQFF. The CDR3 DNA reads TGTGCCAGCAGTCCGGGACCGAACAATGAGCAGTTCTTC.

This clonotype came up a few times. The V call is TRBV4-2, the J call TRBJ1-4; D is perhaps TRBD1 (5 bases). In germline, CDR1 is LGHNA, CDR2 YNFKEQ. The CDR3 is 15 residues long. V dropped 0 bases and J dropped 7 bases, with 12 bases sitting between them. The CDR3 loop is CASSQDRQTAEKLFF. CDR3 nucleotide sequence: TGTGCCAGCAGCCAAGATCGACAGACCGCTGAAAAACTGTTTTTT.

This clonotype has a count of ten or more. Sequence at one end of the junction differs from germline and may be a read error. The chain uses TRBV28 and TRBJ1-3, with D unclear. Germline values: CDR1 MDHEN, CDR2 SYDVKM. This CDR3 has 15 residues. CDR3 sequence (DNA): TGTGCCAGCAGCCGCGGACTGCGCTCTGAAAACACCATATATTTT. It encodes CASSRGLRSENTIYF.

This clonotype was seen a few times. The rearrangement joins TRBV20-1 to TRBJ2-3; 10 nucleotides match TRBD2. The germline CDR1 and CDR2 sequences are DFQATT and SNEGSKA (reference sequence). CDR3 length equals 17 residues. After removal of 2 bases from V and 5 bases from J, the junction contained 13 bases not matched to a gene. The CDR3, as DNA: TGCAGTGCTAGAATCCCTAGCGGGGGTCCGATGGGAGATACGCAGTATTTT. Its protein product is CSARIPSGGPMGDTQYF.

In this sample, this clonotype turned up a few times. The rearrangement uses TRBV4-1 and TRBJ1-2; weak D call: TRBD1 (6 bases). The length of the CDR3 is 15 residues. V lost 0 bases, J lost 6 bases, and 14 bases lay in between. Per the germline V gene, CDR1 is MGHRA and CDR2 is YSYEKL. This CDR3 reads CASSQELEQGNGYTF. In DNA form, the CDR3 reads TGCGCCAGCAGCCAAGAATTGGAACAGGGTAATGGCTACACCTTC.

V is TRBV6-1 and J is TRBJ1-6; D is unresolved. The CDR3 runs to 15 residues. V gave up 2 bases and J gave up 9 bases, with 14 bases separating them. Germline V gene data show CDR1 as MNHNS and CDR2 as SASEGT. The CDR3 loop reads CASSEMVLARSPLHF. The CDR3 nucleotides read TGTGCCAGCAGTGAAATGGTGCTAGCCCGTTCACCCCTCCACTTT.

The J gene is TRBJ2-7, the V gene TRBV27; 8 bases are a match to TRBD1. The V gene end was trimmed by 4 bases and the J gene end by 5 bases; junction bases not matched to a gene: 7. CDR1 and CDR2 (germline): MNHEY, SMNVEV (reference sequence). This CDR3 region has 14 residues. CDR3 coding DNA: TGTGCCAGCAGTTCCTCGACAGGGGCGCACGAGCAGTACTTC. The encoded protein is CASSSSTGAHEQYF.

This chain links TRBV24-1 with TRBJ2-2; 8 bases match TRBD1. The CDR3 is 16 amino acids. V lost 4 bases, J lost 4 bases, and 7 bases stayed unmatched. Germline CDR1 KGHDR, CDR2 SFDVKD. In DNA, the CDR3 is TGTGCCACCAGTGACCGTGACAGGGGTGGCACCGGGGAGCTGTTTTTT. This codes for CATSDRDRGGTGELFF.

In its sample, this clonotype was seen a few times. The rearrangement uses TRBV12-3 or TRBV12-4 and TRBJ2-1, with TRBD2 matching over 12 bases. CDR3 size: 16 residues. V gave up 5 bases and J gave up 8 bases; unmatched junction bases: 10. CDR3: CASSETSGSGVDEQFF. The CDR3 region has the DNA TGTGCCAGCAGTGAGACTAGCGGGAGCGGTGTCGATGAGCAGTTCTTC.

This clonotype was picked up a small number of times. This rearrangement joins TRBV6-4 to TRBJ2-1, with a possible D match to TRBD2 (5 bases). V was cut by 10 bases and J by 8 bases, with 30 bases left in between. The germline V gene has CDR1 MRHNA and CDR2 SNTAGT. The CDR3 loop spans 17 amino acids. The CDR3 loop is CATTWIGGRRKPHEQFF. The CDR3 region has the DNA TGTGCCACCACGTGGATCGGAGGCCGGCGGAAACCCCATGAGCAGTTCTTC.